This T cell receptor (beta chain) was obtained from a study of cytomegalovirus exposure and HLA in healthy donors. To note about this clone: The antigen is undetermined.

CDR1 is SGHVS, CDR2 FNYEAQ, per germline. This CDR3 is 19 amino acids long. J was trimmed by 6 bases and V by 0 bases; bases with no gene match: 11. Study-wide findings and caveats: Other equally common chains were less clonally expanded than HLA-associated TCR beta chains, a later analysis showed. Sequence variants that were highly shared formed a cluster that was likely a sequencing artifact. In an earlier analysis, in about 530 donors, most V segments appeared productive either ~87% or ~30% of the time. Specific recognition of CMV antigens was confirmed in vitro for a few chains (all CMV-associated).

The primer mix had 60 Vbeta and 13 Jbeta primers. Assay: immunoSEQ multiplex PCR; the TCRdb copy retains only in-frame clones and omits some. The table shows 120,000 or so clones, with 75% to 90% occurring only once. The sequence was obtained from a man younger than 45 in good health and CMV-seronegative. J is TRBJ2-2 and V is TRBV7-6, with 12 positions matching TRBD1. Sequencing was performed on PBMCs. CDR3: CASSLARDRGQTDPGELFF. For the CDR3, the DNA is TGTGCCAGCAGCTTAGCCCGGGACAGGGGGCAAACCGACCCCGGGGAGCTGTTTTTT.